Listed below are T cell receptor beta chains from one sample, sequenced in a study of blood T cell repertoires in COVID-19. Method: immunoSEQ multiplex PCR; TCRdb's copy keeps in-frame clones and lacks some. In the table there are roughly 300,000 clones, roughly 86% of which are singletons. Material: peripheral blood. The receptors originated from a woman in her 30s with COVID-19, enrolled during active disease. Each CDR3 is given with its conserved first and last residue. The order of the fields is D gene, J gene, V gene, clone size, CDR3 protein, CDR3 DNA. The D gene is left open where the match is weak. Some rows have no size entry. The others give once, few or many, or a class for an expanded clone.

D: .; J: TRBJ2-3; V: TRBV9; size: .; CDR3: CASSVVGSSTDTQYF; DNA: TGTGCCAGCAGCGTAGTCGGGTCTAGCACAGATACGCAGTATTTT
D: .; J: TRBJ2-2; V: TRBV5-1; size: .; CDR3: CASSLGRGTAGELFF; DNA: TGCGCCAGCAGCTTGGGACGGGGGACGGCCGGGGAGCTGTTTTTT
D: TRBD1; J: TRBJ1-1; V: TRBV27; size: .; CDR3: CASKAGQGIMNTEAFF; DNA: TGTGCCAGCAAGGCAGGACAGGGGATCATGAACACTGAAGCTTTCTTT
D: .; J: TRBJ1-5; V: TRBV12-5; size: once; CDR3: CASALGGGQPQHF; DNA: TGTGCTAGTGCTCTGGGGGGTGGTCAGCCCCAGCATTTT
D: TRBD1; J: TRBJ1-1; V: TRBV5-1; size: .; CDR3: CASSGQGPGNTEAFF; DNA: TGCGCCAGCAGCGGACAGGGACCGGGGAACACTGAAGCTTTCTTT
D: TRBD2; J: TRBJ2-3; V: TRBV20-1; size: .; CDR3: CSASYGLAGGTDTQYF; DNA: TGCAGTGCTAGTTATGGACTAGCGGGGGGCACAGATACGCAGTATTTT
D: .; J: TRBJ2-5; V: TRBV14; size: .; CDR3: CASSQDLISGPVRETQYF; DNA: TGTGCCAGCAGCCAAGATCTTATAAGCGGACCTGTACGGGAGACCCAGTACTTC
D: TRBD2; J: TRBJ2-1; V: TRBV7-9; size: .; CDR3: CASSSILAGAVVGREQFF; DNA: TGTGCCAGCAGCTCAATACTAGCGGGGGCCGTCGTGGGGAGAGAGCAGTTCTTC
D: .; J: TRBJ1-2; V: TRBV2; size: .; CDR3: CASSGGGANYGYTF; DNA: TGTGCCAGCAGTGGCGGGGGCGCTAACTATGGCTACACCTTC
D: .; J: TRBJ1-3; V: TRBV13; size: .; CDR3: CASSPRTVSGNTIYF; DNA: TGTGCCAGCAGCCCCCGTACAGTCTCTGGAAACACCATATATTTT
D: .; J: TRBJ2-7; V: TRBV4-3; size: few; CDR3: CASSQWETYEQYF; DNA: TGCGCCAGCAGCCAGTGGGAGACCTACGAGCAGTACTTC
D: .; J: TRBJ2-2; V: TRBV3-1/TRBV3-2; size: .; CDR3: CASSPAGELFF; DNA: TGTGCCAGCAGCCCTGCCGGGGAGCTGTTTTTT
D: TRBD2; J: TRBJ2-1; V: TRBV6-5; size: .; CDR3: CASSLGRGGFRQFF; DNA: TGTGCCAGCAGCCTGGGTCGGGGGGGCTTCAGGCAGTTCTTC
D: .; J: TRBJ1-3; V: TRBV5-5; size: .; CDR3: CASSSTPTGQSGNTIYF; DNA: TGTGCCAGCAGCTCGACGCCTACAGGGCAAAGTGGAAACACCATATATTTT
D: TRBD1; J: TRBJ1-1; V: TRBV29-1; size: .; CDR3: CSAARGIEAFF; DNA: TGCAGCGCTGCCAGGGGGATTGAAGCTTTCTTT
D: .; J: TRBJ2-7; V: TRBV18; size: few; CDR3: CASSPSGGEQYF; DNA: TGTGCCAGCTCACCGAGCGGTGGCGAGCAGTACTTC
D: .; J: TRBJ1-5; V: TRBV18; size: once; CDR3: CASSSDRPGFDQPQHF; DNA: TGTGCCAGCTCATCGGACCGCCCAGGGTTTGATCAGCCCCAGCATTTT
D: .; J: TRBJ1-6; V: TRBV5-5; size: .; CDR3: CASGAGGTYNSPLHF; DNA: TGTGCCAGCGGAGCGGGGGGGACCTATAATTCACCCCTCCACTTT
D: .; J: TRBJ2-6; V: TRBV3-1/TRBV3-2; size: .; CDR3: CASSQYNSGANVLTF; DNA: TGTGCCAGCAGCCAATACAACTCTGGGGCCAACGTCCTGACTTTC
D: TRBD2; J: TRBJ2-1; V: TRBV10-1; size: once; CDR3: CASSESLAGNEQFF; DNA: TGCGCCAGCAGTGAGTCACTAGCGGGCAATGAGCAGTTCTTC
D: TRBD1; J: TRBJ1-1; V: TRBV7-9; size: .; CDR3: CASSSGTADEAFF; DNA: TGTGCCAGCAGCTCGGGGACAGCAGATGAAGCTTTCTTT
D: TRBD2; J: TRBJ2-7; V: TRBV29-1; size: .; CDR3: CSVGGGTYEQYF; DNA: TGCAGCGTTGGGGGGGGAACCTACGAGCAGTACTTC
D: .; J: TRBJ1-3; V: TRBV5-4; size: .; CDR3: CASSLGGPWSGNTIYF; DNA: TGTGCCAGCAGCTTGGGAGGGCCCTGGTCTGGAAACACCATATATTTT